Each of the 19 T cell receptor beta chains below was sequenced from the same sample in a study of technical replicates of blood from a few donors. Clones were read by immunoSEQ multiplex PCR, and TCRdb kept only the in-frame ones, dropping some. The repertoire consists of 80,000 or so clones, with about 94% occurring once and the leading ten covering 0.38%. Material for sequencing was T cells isolated from PBMCs. The receptors were gathered from a human donor in good health.

The gene calls are TRBV28 and TRBJ1-1, with a tentative D call TRBD1 (6 bases). V was clipped by 4 bases and J by 10 bases, with 13 bases between them. This CDR3 region has 12 residues. Germline CDR1 reads MDHEN; CDR2 reads SYDVKM. The chain's CDR3 is CASSYGQSGAFF. The CDR3 DNA reads TGTGCCAGCAGTTACGGACAGTCCGGAGCTTTCTTT.

The chain combines TRBV7-9 with TRBJ2-7, with 7 bases matching TRBD1. CDR1 and CDR2 (germline): SEHNR, FQNEAQ (reference sequence). V was clipped by 5 bases and J by 1 base; unmatched bases: 8. This CDR3 comprises 15 residues. CDR3 nucleotide sequence: TGTGCCAGCAGCCCCGCCGGGACAGCGTCCTACGAGCAGTACTTC. This encodes CASSPAGTASYEQYF. Combining the CDR3 with reference TRBV7-9 and TRBJ2-7 gives the whole variable domain DTGVSQNPRHKITKRGQNVTFRCDPISEHNRLYWYRQTLGQGPEFLTYFQNEAQLEKSRLLSDRFSAERPKGSFSTLEIQRTEQGDSAMYLCASSPAGTASYEQYFGPGTRLTVT.

The chain uses TRBV7-2 and TRBJ2-5, with D unclear. Germline lookup yields CDR1 SGHTA and CDR2 FQGNSA. The V gene lost 1 base and the J gene lost 5 bases, with 8 bases spanning the gap. The CDR3 is 13 amino acids. CDR3 DNA: TGTGCCAGCAGCTTAGGCGGTATTGAGACCCAGTACTTC. It is translated as CASSLGGIETQYF.

The DNA for the CDR3 is TGTGCCAGCAGCGTCTCGGCGGGATTGGGTAATGAGCAGTTCTTC. Its protein is CASSVSAGLGNEQFF. The chain employs TRBV9 and TRBJ2-1, with D possibly TRBD2 on 6 matching bases. Germline assignment: CDR1 SGDLS and CDR2 YYNGEE. This CDR3 is built from 15 residues. V gave up 2 bases and J gave up 7 bases, with 16 bases separating them.

The V and J genes are TRBV4-2 and TRBJ1-1; 10 bases are shared with TRBD1. V was pared by 3 bases and J by 5 bases, with 3 bases of the junction left unmatched. The CDR3 spans 14 residues. Germline V lookup: CDR1 LGHNA, CDR2 YNFKEQ. The CDR3 here is CASSQTGGRTEAFF. CDR3 coding DNA: TGTGCCAGCAGCCAGACAGGGGGCAGGACTGAAGCTTTCTTT.

This clone appeared a single time. The gene calls are TRBV27 and TRBJ2-5, with 14 bases matching TRBD2. Trimming removed 6 bases from V and 4 bases from J; junction bases left unmatched: 7. Per germline, CDR1 MNHEY and CDR2 SMNVEV (reference sequence). The CDR3 has 16 amino acids. This CDR3 is CASRGLAGGVGETQYF. CDR3 coding DNA: TGTGCCAGCAGAGGACTAGCGGGAGGCGTAGGAGAGACCCAGTACTTC.

The gene calls are TRBV27 and TRBJ1-1; a possible D gene is TRBD1 (6 bases). V was trimmed by 5 bases and J by 3 bases, leaving 10 bases between them. There are 13 residues in the CDR3. Germline-derived CDR1 and CDR2 are MNHEY and SMNVEV (reference sequence). The CDR3 nucleotides are TGTGCCAGCAGTCTGGGGACACACACTGAAGCTTTCTTT. It yields the protein CASSLGTHTEAFF.

This clone was counted a single time. This sequence joins TRBV7-2 and TRBJ2-3; TRBD2 matches 8 bases. The germline V gene encodes CDR1 SGHTA and CDR2 FQGNSA. Trimming took 2 bases from V and 5 from J; bases not matched to a gene: 9. This CDR3 is built from 16 residues. The CDR3 sequence: CASSLIGAGAVDTQYF. The CDR3 coding sequence is TGTGCCAGCAGCTTAATAGGAGCGGGAGCCGTAGATACGCAGTATTTT.

CDR3 protein: CAISESGDLYNEQFF. In DNA form, the CDR3 reads TGTGCCATCAGTGAGTCCGGAGACTTATACAATGAGCAGTTCTTC. The rearrangement links TRBV10-3 to TRBJ2-1, with D hard to call. CDR1 ENHRY and CDR2 SYGVKD come from the germline V gene. Trimming cost V 0 bases and J 4 bases, with 10 bases left between them. The CDR3 length is 15 residues.

The gene calls are TRBV7-2 and TRBJ2-3, with 9 bases that match TRBD2. The CDR3 contains 14 residues. CDR1 and CDR2 from the germline V gene are SGHTA and FQGNSA. V shed 5 bases and J 4 bases; nucleotides not matched to a gene: 4. CDR3 protein: CASSPGLAPDTQYF. Written as DNA, the CDR3 is TGTGCCAGCAGCCCGGGACTAGCCCCAGATACGCAGTATTTT.

V gene TRBV19 combines with J gene TRBJ1-1; no firm D call. Germline values: CDR1 LNHDA, CDR2 SQIVND (reference sequence). Trimming stripped 4 bases from V and 8 bases from J, with 17 bases between. The CDR3 contains 14 residues. This CDR3 reads CASSTLPRVPEAFF. In DNA, the CDR3 is TGTGCCAGTAGTACCCTCCCCCGGGTACCAGAAGCTTTCTTT.

CDR3 in amino acids: CASSLWGQGDEQYF. DNA for the CDR3: TGTGCCAGCAGCTTATGGGGACAGGGGGACGAGCAGTACTTC. The J gene is TRBJ2-7, the V gene TRBV11-3; 11 bases align to TRBD1. CDR3 length: 14 amino acids. V shed 2 bases and J 5 bases; nucleotides not matched to a gene: 2. Germline V CDR1 and CDR2: SGHNT, YENEEA.

J is TRBJ2-1 and V is TRBV7-3, with D perhaps matching TRBD1 (5 bases). This CDR3 region has 13 residues. The germline V gene has CDR1 SGHTA and CDR2 FQGTGA. V gave up 3 bases and J gave up 6 bases, with 9 bases separating them. The DNA of the CDR3 is TGTGCCAGCAGCTTCAGGGCGTTCAATGAGCAGTTCTTC. Protein: CASSFRAFNEQFF.

The chain is built from TRBV6-1 and TRBJ2-5, with D perhaps matching TRBD2 (7 bases). The ends were cut back, 8 bases at V and 5 bases at J, with 12 bases in the middle. Germline V gene sequence: CDR1 MNHNS, CDR2 SASEGT. This CDR3 contains 12 residues. The CDR3 reads CASVGGLETQYF. The CDR3 bases are TGTGCCAGCGTCGGGGGGCTGGAGACCCAGTACTTC.

The chain combines TRBV30 with TRBJ2-1, with D unresolved. Trimming cost V 1 base and J 8 bases, with 12 bases left between them. The CDR3 is 13 amino acids. From germline, CDR1 is GTSNPN and CDR2 SVGIG (reference sequence). The CDR3 sequence: CAWSGLSLHEQFF. For the CDR3, the DNA is TGTGCCTGGAGTGGACTGTCGCTACATGAGCAGTTCTTC.

The chain joins TRBV20-1 to TRBJ2-3; D unclear. Germline lookup yields CDR1 DFQATT and CDR2 SNEGSKA (reference sequence). The V and J ends lost 5 bases and 6 bases respectively, with 9 bases between them. CDR3 length equals 11 residues. In DNA form, the CDR3 reads TGCAGTGCTCGCGGAGTTGATACGCAGTATTTT. Amino acids: CSARGVDTQYF.

This chain connects TRBV9 to TRBJ1-1; 7 bases line up with TRBD1. V gave up 3 bases and J gave up 7 bases; unmatched junction bases: 9. The CDR3 has 14 amino acids. The V gene's germline CDR1 is SGDLS and CDR2 YYNGEE. CDR3 coding DNA: TGTGCCAGCAGCGGGTACGGGACAGAGGTTGAAGCTTTCTTT. It translates to CASSGYGTEVEAFF.

This chain links TRBV27 with TRBJ2-1, with TRBD2 as a possible D gene (6 bases). CDR3 size: 15 residues. The ends were cut back, 8 bases at V and 8 bases at J, with 22 bases in the middle. Germline CDR1 is MNHEY and CDR2 is SMNVEV (reference sequence). CDR3 sequence reads: CASHWGSGLGDEQFF. The CDR3 DNA follows: TGTGCCAGCCATTGGGGTTCGGGACTTGGCGATGAGCAGTTCTTC.

This clone was seen once. V usage is TRBV7-9 and J usage is TRBJ2-2; 11 bases fit TRBD1. Germline V lookup: CDR1 SEHNR, CDR2 FQNEAQ (reference sequence). The J segment lost 4 bases and the V segment lost 4 bases, leaving 5 bases of the junction unmatched. The CDR3 totals 16 residues. CDR3 nucleotides: TGTGCCAGCAGCTCGGATGGGACAGGGGGCACCGGGGAGCTGTTTTTT. This encodes CASSSDGTGGTGELFF.